This entry lists 27 T cell receptor beta chains sequenced from one sample in a study of cytomegalovirus exposure and HLA in healthy donors. Profiling relied on immunoSEQ multiplex PCR, and the TCRdb table lists in-frame clones only, not all of them. The sample yields 150,000 to 200,000 clones, around 88% seen once. The sample taken for sequencing was PBMCs. The receptors derive from a woman under 30 in good health and CMV-seronegative.

The chain carries TRBV6-6 and TRBJ1-1; 7 nucleotides match TRBD1. CDR1 and CDR2 from the germline V gene are MNHNY and SVGAGI (reference sequence). The CDR3 loop spans 14 amino acids. The V and J ends lost 6 bases and 4 bases, in that order; junction bases with no gene match: 8. The CDR3 loop is CASRVGQRLTEAFF. CDR3 DNA sequence: TGTGCCAGCAGGGTGGGACAGCGGCTCACTGAAGCTTTCTTT.

The chain joins TRBV6-5 to TRBJ1-1; possible D gene TRBD1, 6 bases. The CDR3 runs 15 residues. Germline CDR1 MNHEY, CDR2 SVGAGI. Trimming stripped 1 base from V and 1 base from J, with 10 bases between. The CDR3 sequence is CASSYWLGANTEAFF. The CDR3 DNA reads as TGTGCCAGCAGTTACTGGTTGGGGGCGAACACTGAAGCTTTCTTT.

The chain employs TRBV10-1 and TRBJ2-7; the match to TRBD2 covers 9 bases. Germline trimming cut 1 base from V and 5 bases from J; bases unmatched to any gene: 6. From germline, CDR1 is WNHNN and CDR2 SYGVQD (reference sequence). The CDR3 consists of 15 residues. CDR3 region: CASSEWAGGADEQYF. CDR3 nucleotide sequence: TGCGCCAGCAGTGAGTGGGCGGGGGGGGCCGACGAGCAGTACTTC.

The rearrangement joins TRBV27 to TRBJ1-2, with D maybe TRBD1 (5 bases). This CDR3 comprises 15 residues. In germline, CDR1 is MNHEY, CDR2 SMNVEV (reference sequence). V was pared by 2 bases and J by 0 bases, with 10 bases between. The CDR3 coding sequence is TGTGCCAGCAGTTTAATTGTGGGGCCTAACTATGGCTACACCTTC. The encoded protein is CASSLIVGPNYGYTF.

CDR3 DNA: TGCGCCAGCAGCGATCGGACGGGGGGCACAGATACGCAGTATTTT. Translating gives CASSDRTGGTDTQYF. The chain has TRBV5-1 and TRBJ2-3, with TRBD2 as a possible D gene (6 bases). This CDR3 is built from 15 residues. With 4 bases removed from V and 1 base from J, the gap between germline ends came to 13 bases. CDR1 SGHRS and CDR2 YFSETQ come from the germline V gene.

This clone was detected a few times. The chain has TRBV4-1 and TRBJ2-1; 8 nucleotides align to TRBD2. This CDR3 has 19 residues. CDR1 is MGHRA, CDR2 YSYEKL, per germline. Losses at the gene ends were 4 bases for V and 4 bases for J; bases not matched to a gene: 18. CDR3 nucleotides: TGCGCCAGCAGCCTGCAAGAAGCCTCCAGCGGGGGTACATACAATGAGCAGTTCTTC. Translating it yields CASSLQEASSGGTYNEQFF.

This chain connects TRBV18 to TRBJ2-1; tentatively, D is TRBD2 (5 bases). Looked up from germline, CDR1 is KGHSH and CDR2 is LQKENI. Trimming shortened V by 5 bases and J by 13 bases, and 12 bases separated the two germline ends. The CDR3 loop spans 11 amino acids. DNA of the CDR3: TGTGCCAGCTCATCCACGAGGGATCAGTTCTTC. Its translation: CASSSTRDQFF.

The chain is built from TRBV4-1 and TRBJ2-1; 11 bases align to TRBD2. The trim removed 0 bases at V and 5 bases at J, leaving 6 bases unmatched. This CDR3 spans 17 amino acids. Germline assignment: CDR1 MGHRA and CDR2 YSYEKL. Written as DNA, the CDR3 is TGCGCCAGCAGCCAAGATAGCGGGAGGGCCTTGGACAATGAGCAGTTCTTC. Its protein product is CASSQDSGRALDNEQFF.

The CDR3 protein is CAWSRGPSGGYTF. CDR3 DNA: TGTGCCTGGAGCAGGGGCCCCTCGGGTGGCTACACCTTC. The rearrangement joins TRBV30 to TRBJ1-2; TRBD1 is a possible D gene (6 bases). CDR1 is GTSNPN and CDR2 is SVGIG in the germline V gene (reference sequence). CDR3 length: 13 amino acids. Trimming removed 3 bases at V and 7 bases at J, with 15 bases between.

This chain joins TRBV18 and TRBJ1-2, with D tentatively TRBD1 (6 bases). This CDR3 spans 14 amino acids. Trimming cost V 3 bases and J 10 bases, with 18 bases left between them. CDR1 and CDR2 (germline): KGHSH, LQKENI. The CDR3 reads CASSPRQDIKIYTF. The CDR3 region has the DNA TGTGCCAGCTCACCCCGACAGGATATAAAGATCTACACCTTC.

The chain links TRBV5-1 to TRBJ2-3, with 9 bases matching TRBD2. The CDR3 is 16 amino acids. Germline CDR1 is SGHRS and CDR2 is YFSETQ. The V gene end was trimmed by 1 base and the J gene end by 2 bases; junction bases not matched to a gene: 5. In DNA, the CDR3 is TGCGCCAGCAGCTTGCGACCTAGCGGGATCACAGATACGCAGTATTTT. This translates into CASSLRPSGITDTQYF.

V gene TRBV14 combines with J gene TRBJ1-2; tentative D call: TRBD1 (6 bases). CDR1 is SGHDN, CDR2 FVKESK, per germline. Trimming removed 4 bases from V and 8 bases from J, with 17 bases in between. CDR3 length: 14 amino acids. The CDR3 sequence: CASSPGGAGEGYTF. The CDR3, as DNA: TGTGCCAGCAGCCCTGGGGGGGCAGGGGAAGGCTACACCTTC. Based on the CDR3 plus reference TRBV14 and TRBJ1-2, the full variable domain is EAGVTQFPSHSVIEKGQTVTLRCDPISGHDNLYWYRRVMGKEIKFLLHFVKESKQDESGMPNNRFLAERTGGTYSTLKVQPAELEDSGVYFCASSPGGAGEGYTFGSGTRLTVV.

This chain joins TRBV5-1 and TRBJ1-4; 9 bases line up with TRBD1. Germline CDR1 reads SGHRS; CDR2 reads YFSETQ. CDR3 length equals 15 residues. V lost 0 bases to trimming and J lost 5 bases; unmatched junction nucleotides: 2. The CDR3 sequence: CASSLAGTGNEKLFF. The DNA for the CDR3 is TGCGCCAGCAGCTTGGCCGGGACAGGGAATGAAAAACTGTTTTTT.

The J gene is TRBJ1-1, the V gene TRBV2, with unresolved D. V was cut by 5 bases and J by 11 bases, with 21 bases left in between. The CDR3 totals 14 residues. Germline V gene data show CDR1 as SNHLY and CDR2 as FYNNEI. Written as DNA, the CDR3 is TGTGCCAGCAGTAGTCTAGCGATGGAACAGCAGGCTTTCTTT. Its translation is CASSSLAMEQQAFF.

The V gene is TRBV4-2, the J gene TRBJ2-7; 10 bases line up with TRBD2. This CDR3 is 16 amino acids long. The V and J ends lost 3 bases and 7 bases, in that order; junction bases with no gene match: 12. Germline assignment: CDR1 LGHNA and CDR2 YNFKEQ. CDR3 sequence reads: CASSQEFSGGIFEQYF. CDR3 sequence (DNA): TGTGCCAGCAGCCAGGAATTTAGCGGGGGGATCTTTGAGCAGTACTTC.

The CDR3: CAWSPGRSYNEQFF. The CDR3 coding sequence is TGTGCCTGGAGTCCCGGGAGATCCTACAATGAGCAGTTCTTC. J is TRBJ2-1 and V is TRBV30; weak D call: TRBD2 (6 bases). The CDR3 totals 14 residues. Trimming pared 2 bases from V and 1 base from J, leaving 9 bases between. Germline V CDR1 and CDR2: GTSNPN, SVGIG (reference sequence). Full variable domain (rest looked up from reference TRBV30 and TRBJ2-1): SQTIHQWPATLVQPVGSPLSLECTVEGTSNPNLYWYRQAAGRGLQLLFYSVGIGQISSEVPQNLSASRPQDRQFILSSKKLLLSDSGFYLCAWSPGRSYNEQFFGPGTRLTVL.

The chain combines TRBV4-1 with TRBJ1-1, with D maybe TRBD1 (5 bases). Germline V lookup: CDR1 MGHRA, CDR2 YSYEKL. The CDR3 length is 15 residues. V was cut by 1 base and J by 6 bases, with 15 bases left in between. The CDR3 DNA reads as TGCGCCAGCAGCCAAGTATCCAGGGCCGTCCCTGAAGCTTTCTTT. It encodes CASSQVSRAVPEAFF.

The chain uses TRBV5-4 and TRBJ2-1; TRBD1 matches at 9 bases. Losses at the gene ends were 2 bases for V and 1 base for J; bases not matched to a gene: 1. This CDR3 is 15 amino acids long. CDR1 and CDR2 from the germline V gene are SGHNT and YYREEE (reference sequence). This CDR3 is CASSFDRGSYNEQFF. In DNA, the CDR3 is TGTGCCAGCAGCTTTGACAGGGGGTCCTACAATGAGCAGTTCTTC.

The chain carries TRBV11-3 and TRBJ1-1; 12 bases agree with TRBD1. V lost 6 bases and J lost 7; bases outside the gene matches: 3. Germline loops: CDR1 SGHNT, CDR2 YENEEA. This CDR3 comprises 13 residues. Here the CDR3 reads CASRGQGAYEAFF. The CDR3 region has the DNA TGTGCCAGCAGGGGACAGGGGGCCTATGAAGCTTTCTTT.

The chain carries TRBV6-1 and TRBJ1-6, with 9 bases identical to TRBD1. CDR1 MNHNS and CDR2 SASEGT come from the germline V gene. Trimming at V came to 1 base and at J to 10 bases, leaving 8 bases not matched to a gene. CDR3 length equals 16 residues. CDR3 bases: TGTGCCAGCAGTGAAGTACGAGGGACAGGGAGCTCACCCCTCCACTTT. Translation: CASSEVRGTGSSPLHF.

A word on this clone: This sample includes further DNA sequences coding for the same CDR3. CDR3 protein: CASRAGTGGYQETQYF. In DNA form, the CDR3 reads TGCGCCAGCAGAGCCGGGACAGGGGGGTACCAAGAGACCCAGTACTTC. The rearrangement joins TRBV5-1 to TRBJ2-5, with 11 bases fitting TRBD1. The CDR3 extends over 16 amino acids. From germline, CDR1 is SGHRS and CDR2 YFSETQ. Germline trimming cut 5 bases from V and 0 bases from J; bases unmatched to any gene: 6.

The chain combines TRBV30 with TRBJ1-6, with TRBD1 as a possible D gene (5 bases). In germline, CDR1 is GTSNPN, CDR2 SVGIG (reference sequence). There are 17 residues in the CDR3. V lost 0 bases to trimming and J lost 3 bases, with 15 bases between them. The CDR3 bases are TGTGCCTGGAGTGTACGGGGCTCGGGAGGCTATAATTCACCCCTCCACTTT. Its translation is CAWSVRGSGGYNSPLHF.

The chain employs TRBV27 and TRBJ1-4; D possibly corresponds to TRBD1 (6 bases). Deletions cut 0 bases from V and 8 bases from J, with 22 bases between. The CDR3 runs to 18 residues. From germline, CDR1 is MNHEY and CDR2 SMNVEV (reference sequence). The CDR3 here is CASSLSGFWGGAREKLFF. CDR3 sequence (DNA): TGTGCCAGCAGTTTATCGGGTTTCTGGGGGGGGGCAAGGGAAAAACTGTTTTTT.

The V and J genes are TRBV7-8 and TRBJ2-1; a weak D match, TRBD2 (8 bases). Germline values: CDR1 SGHVS, CDR2 FQNEAQ. The V end lost 5 bases, the J end lost 4 bases, and 18 bases lay between the germline ends. This CDR3 is built from 16 residues. CDR3 loop: CASSQRGRGAYNEQFF. CDR3 coding DNA: TGTGCCAGCAGCCAAAGGGGGCGGGGGGCATACAATGAGCAGTTCTTC.

In its sample, this clone was seen a few times. The rearrangement links TRBV18 to TRBJ1-6; 10 positions agree with TRBD1. V dropped 1 base and J dropped 7; count of bases not matched to a gene: 4. This CDR3 comprises 16 residues. The germline gives CDR1 KGHSH, CDR2 LQKENI. In DNA form, the CDR3 reads TGTGCCAGCTCACCACAGGGACAGGGGAACAATTCACCCCTCCACTTT. Translation: CASSPQGQGNNSPLHF.

V gene TRBV18 combines with J gene TRBJ2-7; possibly TRBD2 for D (6 bases). Germline lookup yields CDR1 KGHSH and CDR2 LQKENI. V gave up 2 bases and J gave up 2 bases, with 16 bases separating them. The CDR3 is 16 residues long. The CDR3 DNA reads as TGTGCCAGCTCACCATCGATCCCAGCGGGTACCTACGAGCAGTACTTC. Amino acids: CASSPSIPAGTYEQYF.

The chain combines TRBV5-8 with TRBJ1-5, with TRBD1 as a possible D gene (5 bases). Trimming shortened V by 2 bases and J by 11 bases, and 11 bases separated the two germline ends. The CDR3 has 12 residues. Germline V gene data show CDR1 as SGHTS and CDR2 as YDEGEE. The CDR3 nucleotides are TGTGCCAGCAGCTTTCAGCAGGGAACCCAGCATTTT. Its protein product is CASSFQQGTQHF. The full variable domain, completed using reference TRBV5-8 and TRBJ1-5, is EAGVTQSPTHLIKTRGQQATLRCSPISGHTSVYWYQQALGLGLQFLLWYDEGEERNRGNFPPRFSGRQFPNYSSELNVNALELEDSALYLCASSFQQGTQHFGDGTRLSIL.